Given below is one TCR beta chain in context. Per germline, CDR1 SGHKS and CDR2 YYEKEE (reference sequence). V lost 1 base and J lost 2, with 9 bases in between. CDR3 length: 14 amino acids. The authors' processing: Reference gene primer amplification gave nucleated cell count estimates. Clones were sequenced by immunoSEQ multiplex PCR, and TCRdb holds only the in-frame ones, with some missing. V and J calls and clone size come straight from that table; D and trimming were deduced from the DNA. The repertoire has 95,000 to 110,000 clones, around 90% of them found once; the top ten carry roughly 5.5%. This entry belongs to a study of blood T cell repertoires in COVID-19. At the level of the study: COVID-19 samples, acute and convalescent, were from the United States, Italy and Spain. The analysed material was cDNA or gDNA that came from T cells, B-cell-depleted T cells, or PBMCs.

The TCR sequence derives from a human donor in a cohort sampled during active COVID-19. V and J are TRBV5-5 and TRBJ2-5; D uncertain. Sequencing was performed on peripheral blood. In DNA form, the CDR3 reads TGTGCCAGCAGCTTGATGCAGAAACAAGAGACCCAGTACTTC. This encodes CASSLMQKQETQYF.